This TCR beta chain was sequenced during a study of cytomegalovirus exposure and HLA in healthy donors. Overall study context: About 85 million unique TCRs from HLA-typed donors were held in an early release of data.

J lost 0 bases, V lost 2 bases, and 12 bases had no gene match. CDR3 length: 20 residues. Germline V gives CDR1 MNHEY, CDR2 SMNVEV (reference sequence). Use of 60 Vbeta and 13 Jbeta primers characterized the PCR. The method was immunoSEQ multiplex PCR; TCRdb's version includes in-frame clones alone and lacks a portion of them. The table has fewer than 80,000 clones, around three quarters seen once. Sample: PBMCs. This chain joins TRBV27 and TRBJ2-6; 8 bases line up with TRBD1. The receptor's source is a man aged 30 to 39 in good health and CMV-seronegative. The CDR3 nucleotides are TGTGCCAGCAGTTTAACCCCCCGACGGGACAGGCCCTCTGGGGCCAACGTCCTGACTTTC. Translated, it gives CASSLTPRRDRPSGANVLTF.